This TCR beta chain was sequenced for a study of cytomegalovirus exposure and HLA in healthy donors. PCR used 60 Vbeta primers and 13 Jbeta primers. This table comes from immunoSEQ multiplex PCR, and its TCRdb copy is limited to in-frame clones, with some not included. This table holds 150,000 to 200,000 clones, 85% to 90% found once. Trimming stripped 0 bases from V and 11 bases from J, with 14 bases between. Per germline, CDR1 SNHLY and CDR2 FYNNEI. The CDR3 consists of 15 residues. This TCR derives from a woman aged 18-29 years in good health and CMV-seronegative. V is TRBV2 and J is TRBJ1-6; the D gene is possibly TRBD1 (6 bases). Input material: PBMCs. The CDR3 bases are TGTGCCAGCAGTGAAGCGGGGCAGGGGAGTGCACCCCTCCACTTT. Its translation is CASSEAGQGSAPLHF.